This TCR beta chain was recorded in a study of OX40 agonist ivuxolimab in advanced cancers. On the study more broadly: Participants could have had prior anti-PD-1, anti-PD-L1 or anti-CTLA-4 therapy, and less than 45% had some. In three patients, partial responses were observed, one with hepatocellular carcinoma and two with cutaneous melanoma.

Germline loops: CDR1 SGHRS, CDR2 YFSETQ. This CDR3 is built from 14 residues. Trimming pared 5 bases from V and 4 bases from J, leaving 12 bases between. Sequenced by immunoSEQ multiplex PCR; TCRdb stores in-frame clones only, minus some. This table has 85,000 to 130,000 clones, approximately 90% appearing once. The chain has TRBV5-1 and TRBJ1-4, with D possibly being TRBD1 (6 bases). Source: CD4+ or CD8+ T cells sorted from blood, taken in a trial of the OX40 agonist ivuxolimab. The source is an adult with an advanced solid tumor such as melanoma, head and neck, liver or kidney cancer. CDR3 loop: CASRPQGVNEKLFF. The CDR3 nucleotides read TGCGCCAGCAGACCACAGGGCGTTAATGAAAAACTGTTTTTT.